This T cell receptor beta chain derives from a study of HIV-infected patients and healthy controls. Whole-study findings and limits: Significant mean usage differences between HIV-infected patients and controls involved eight alpha and eight beta V genes. Healthy controls carried many MAIT alpha-chain CDR3s, while HIV+ repertoires had few.

The ends were cut back, 5 bases at V and 7 bases at J, with 15 bases in the middle. The CDR3 totals 13 residues. Looked up from germline, CDR1 is SQVTM and CDR2 is ANQGSEA. The repertoire came from unfractionated whole blood and reflected all unsorted peripheral T cells. Alpha and beta constant-region primers primed reverse transcription of around 500 ng RNA. Each of the alpha and beta chains got its own library through chain-specific third strand synthesis with indices. Each cDNA molecule was barcoded, and a single primer pair amplified each chain. Using its own MiXCR run on the 5' RACE reads, TCRdb lists one record per CDR3 protein. The sample consists of more than 15,000 distinct CDR3 sequences, more than 8.5% of them appearing once. This clonotype is medium-sized (0.01 to 0.1%) in the sample. Its antigen is currently unknown.

The chain recombines TRBV29-1 with TRBJ2-1, with D perhaps matching TRBD2 (6 bases). The sample was blood. This clonotype was sampled from an adult in good health. CDR3 nucleotides: TGCAGCGTTAGACTAGTCGTGAGAAATGAGCAGTTCTTC. It specifies CSVRLVVRNEQFF.